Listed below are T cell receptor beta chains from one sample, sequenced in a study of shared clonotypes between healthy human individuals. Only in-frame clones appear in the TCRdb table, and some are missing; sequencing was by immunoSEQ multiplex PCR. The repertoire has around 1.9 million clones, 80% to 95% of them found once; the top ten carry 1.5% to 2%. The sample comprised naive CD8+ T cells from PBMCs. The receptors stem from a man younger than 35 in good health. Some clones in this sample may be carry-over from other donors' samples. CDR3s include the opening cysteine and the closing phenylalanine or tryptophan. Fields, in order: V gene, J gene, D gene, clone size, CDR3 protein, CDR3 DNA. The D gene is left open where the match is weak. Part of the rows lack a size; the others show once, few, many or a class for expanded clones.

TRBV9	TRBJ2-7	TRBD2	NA	CASGTSANSYEQYF	TGTGCCAGCGGGACTAGCGCAAACTCCTACGAGCAGTACTTC
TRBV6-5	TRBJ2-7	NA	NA	CASSYSSGSPYEQYF	TGTGCCAGCAGTTACTCGAGCGGGTCCCCCTACGAGCAGTACTTC
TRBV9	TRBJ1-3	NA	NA	CASSVDGGAGNTIYF	TGTGCCAGCAGCGTAGATGGGGGCGCGGGAAACACCATATATTTT
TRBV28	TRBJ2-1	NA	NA	CASRATSSYNEQFF	TGTGCCAGCAGGGCGACCAGCTCCTACAATGAGCAGTTCTTC
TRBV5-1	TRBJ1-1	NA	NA	CASSLDPGTEAFF	TGCGCCAGCAGCTTGGACCCCGGCACTGAAGCTTTCTTT
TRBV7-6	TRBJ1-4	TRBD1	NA	CASSLIDTGGTNEKLFF	TGTGCCAGCAGCTTAATAGATACAGGGGGAACTAATGAAAAACTGTTTTTT
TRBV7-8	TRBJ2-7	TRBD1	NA	CASSFPGQGYEQYF	TGTGCCAGCAGCTTCCCCGGACAGGGGTACGAGCAGTACTTC
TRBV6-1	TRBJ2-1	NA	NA	CASSEALGKRGVQFF	TGTGCCAGCAGTGAAGCGCTCGGGAAACGAGGGGTGCAGTTCTTC
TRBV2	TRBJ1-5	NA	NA	CASNRQVDQPQHF	TGTGCCAGCAACCGACAGGTCGATCAGCCCCAGCATTTT
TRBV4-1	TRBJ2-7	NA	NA	CASSSRLVGGYEQYF	TGCGCCAGCAGTTCCCGGTTGGTGGGGGGCTACGAGCAGTACTTC
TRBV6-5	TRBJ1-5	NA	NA	CASSYSEDSNQPQHF	TGTGCCAGCAGTTACTCCGAGGATAGCAATCAGCCCCAGCATTTT
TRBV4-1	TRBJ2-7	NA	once	CASSQSRGQSYEQYF	TGCGCCAGCAGCCAAAGCCGAGGACAGTCCTACGAGCAGTACTTC
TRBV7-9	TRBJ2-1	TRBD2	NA	CASSSGGLYNEQFF	TGTGCCAGCAGCTCGGGGGGGCTCTACAATGAGCAGTTCTTC
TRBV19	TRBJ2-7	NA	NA	CASSIDPRAAYEQYF	TGTGCCAGTAGTATAGATCCCCGGGCCGCCTACGAGCAGTACTTC
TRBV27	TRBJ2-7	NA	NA	CASRPPGLLYEQYF	TGTGCCAGCAGACCCCCCGGGCTACTCTACGAGCAGTACTTC
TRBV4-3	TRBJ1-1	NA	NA	CASSPYSTENTEAFF	TGCGCCAGCAGCCCCTACTCGACAGAGAACACTGAAGCTTTCTTT
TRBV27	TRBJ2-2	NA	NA	CASSPESGSNTGELFF	TGTGCCAGCAGTCCCGAATCGGGTTCGAACACCGGGGAGCTGTTTTTT
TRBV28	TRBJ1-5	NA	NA	CASIRGATNQPQHF	TGTGCCAGCATCCGGGGGGCGACTAATCAGCCCCAGCATTTT
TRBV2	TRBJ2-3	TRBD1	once	CASRVRDRTSTDTQYF	TGTGCCAGCAGAGTCCGGGACAGAACTAGCACAGATACGCAGTATTTT
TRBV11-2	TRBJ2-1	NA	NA	CASSLAPDSLYNEQFF	TGTGCCAGCAGCTTAGCCCCGGACAGTCTGTACAATGAGCAGTTCTTC
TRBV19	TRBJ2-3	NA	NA	CASSPLRWADTQYF	TGTGCCAGTAGTCCCTTGCGATGGGCGGATACGCAGTATTTT
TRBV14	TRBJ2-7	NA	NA	CASSRSGSYEQYF	TGTGCCAGCAGCCGGTCCGGCTCCTACGAGCAGTACTTC
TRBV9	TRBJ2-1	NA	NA	CASSVAGGAVDEQFF	TGTGCCAGCAGCGTAGCGGGCGGGGCAGTGGATGAGCAGTTCTTC
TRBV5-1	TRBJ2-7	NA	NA	CASSLGGDSPYEQYF	TGCGCCAGCAGCTTGGGGGGGGACAGTCCCTACGAGCAGTACTTC
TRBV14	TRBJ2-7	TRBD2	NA	CASSQETSGREYEQYF	TGTGCCAGCAGCCAAGAAACTAGCGGGAGGGAATACGAGCAGTACTTC
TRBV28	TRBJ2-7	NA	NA	CASSFGLIYEQYF	TGTGCCAGCAGTTTCGGACTGATCTACGAGCAGTACTTC
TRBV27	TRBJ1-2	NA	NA	CASSSGQNPFYGYTF	TGTGCCAGCAGTTCCGGACAGAATCCATTCTATGGCTACACCTTC
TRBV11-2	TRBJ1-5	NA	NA	CASSLHIAAGQPQHF	TGTGCCAGCAGCTTACACATTGCAGCGGGGCAGCCCCAGCATTTT
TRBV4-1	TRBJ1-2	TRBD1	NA	CASSPSGTVNYGYTF	TGCGCCAGCAGCCCAAGTGGGACAGTGAACTATGGCTACACCTTC
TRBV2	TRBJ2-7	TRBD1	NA	CATIGTGGYEQYF	TGTGCCACCATCGGGACAGGGGGGTACGAGCAGTACTTC
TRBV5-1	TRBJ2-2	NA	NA	CASRAPTGELFF	TGCGCCAGCAGAGCTCCTACCGGGGAGCTGTTTTTT
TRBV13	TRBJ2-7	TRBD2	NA	CASSLSSEGLAVYEQYF	TGTGCCAGCAGCTTATCATCAGAAGGACTAGCGGTTTACGAGCAGTACTTC
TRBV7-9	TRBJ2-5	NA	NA	CASSLDPGTQYF	TGTGCCAGCAGCTTGGATCCAGGGACCCAGTACTTC
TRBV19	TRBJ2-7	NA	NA	CASSIGQHYEQYF	TGTGCCAGTAGTATCGGACAGCATTACGAGCAGTACTTC
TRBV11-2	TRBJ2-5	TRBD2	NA	CASSFGAGVGETQYF	TGTGCCAGCAGCTTCGGAGCGGGAGTAGGAGAGACCCAGTACTTC
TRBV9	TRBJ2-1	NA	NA	CASSGLGSYNEQFF	TGTGCCAGCAGCGGCCTAGGTTCCTACAATGAGCAGTTCTTC
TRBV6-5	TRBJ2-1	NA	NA	CASSYSGFNNEQFF	TGTGCCAGCAGTTACTCGGGTTTTAACAATGAGCAGTTCTTC
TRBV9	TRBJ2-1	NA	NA	CASSVGASRVNEQFF	TGTGCCAGCAGCGTAGGGGCTAGCCGGGTCAATGAGCAGTTCTTC
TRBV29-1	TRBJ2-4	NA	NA	CSVEMAHLAKNIQYF	TGCAGCGTTGAAATGGCTCATCTAGCCAAAAACATTCAGTACTTC
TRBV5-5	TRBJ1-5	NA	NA	CASSWGPSNQPQHF	TGTGCCAGCAGCTGGGGCCCAAGCAATCAGCCCCAGCATTTT
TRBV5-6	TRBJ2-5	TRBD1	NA	CASSTWDSPQETQYF	TGTGCCAGCAGCACATGGGACAGCCCACAAGAGACCCAGTACTTC
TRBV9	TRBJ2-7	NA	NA	CASSVVGFGEQYF	TGTGCCAGCAGCGTAGTGGGGTTTGGCGAGCAGTACTTC
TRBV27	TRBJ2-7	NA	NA	CASRPSSDPRYEQYF	TGTGCCAGCAGGCCCTCTAGCGACCCGAGGTACGAGCAGTACTTC
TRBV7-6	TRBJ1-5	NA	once	CASSLGAPQGNQPQHF	TGTGCCAGCAGCTTAGGAGCTCCTCAGGGCAATCAGCCCCAGCATTTT
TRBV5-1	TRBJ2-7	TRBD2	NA	CASSPGTSGGTYEQYF	TGCGCCAGCAGCCCCGGGACTAGCGGGGGAACCTACGAGCAGTACTTC
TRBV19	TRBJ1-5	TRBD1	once	CASSNPRDSLYSNQPQHF	TGTGCCAGTAGTAATCCCCGGGACAGCCTGTATAGCAATCAGCCCCAGCATTTT
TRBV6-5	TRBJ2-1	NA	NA	CASTYPLEGQFF	TGTGCCAGCACCTACCCACTCGAGGGGCAGTTCTTC
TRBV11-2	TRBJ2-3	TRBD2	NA	CASSLTSGRTDTQYF	TGTGCCAGCAGCCTCACTAGCGGGAGAACAGATACGCAGTATTTT
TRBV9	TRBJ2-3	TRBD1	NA	CASSVVTGGTDTQYF	TGTGCCAGCAGCGTAGTCACAGGGGGCACAGATACGCAGTATTTT
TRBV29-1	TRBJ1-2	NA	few	CSVKTPLYGYTF	TGCAGCGTTAAGACTCCTCTCTATGGCTACACCTTC
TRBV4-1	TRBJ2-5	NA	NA	CASSQDGEETQYF	TGCGCCAGCAGCCAAGATGGAGAAGAGACCCAGTACTTC
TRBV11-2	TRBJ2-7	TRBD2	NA	CASSLSGGPYEQYF	TGTGCCAGCAGCTTGAGCGGGGGGCCCTACGAGCAGTACTTC
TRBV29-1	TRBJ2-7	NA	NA	CSVEDQARGSYEQYF	TGCAGCGTTGAAGATCAAGCGAGGGGCTCCTACGAGCAGTACTTC
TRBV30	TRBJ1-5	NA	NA	CAWKIRRAGHQPQHF	TGTGCCTGGAAAATCCGCAGGGCGGGCCACCAGCCCCAGCATTTT
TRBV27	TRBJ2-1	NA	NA	CASSFNPSSYNEQFF	TGTGCCAGCAGTTTTAACCCGAGCTCCTACAATGAGCAGTTCTTC
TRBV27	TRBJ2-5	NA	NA	CASSFKDSQETQYF	TGTGCCAGCAGTTTCAAGGACTCTCAAGAGACCCAGTACTTC
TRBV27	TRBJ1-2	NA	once	CASSLGGTYGYTF	TGTGCCAGCAGTTTGGGTGGAACCTATGGCTACACCTTC
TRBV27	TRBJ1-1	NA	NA	CASSRGSEAFF	TGTGCCAGCAGCCGAGGGTCTGAAGCTTTCTTT
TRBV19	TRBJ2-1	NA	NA	CASSPWGSLIYEQFF	TGTGCCAGTAGTCCCTGGGGTAGTCTGATCTATGAGCAGTTCTTC
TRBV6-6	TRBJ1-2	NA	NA	CASSYSGGNYGYTF	TGTGCCAGCAGTTACTCGGGGGGGAACTATGGCTACACCTTC